A single sample is the source of the 25 T cell receptor beta chains below, sequenced in a study of cytomegalovirus exposure and HLA in healthy donors. The PCR ran on 60 Vbeta and 13 Jbeta primers. Profiling relied on immunoSEQ multiplex PCR, and the TCRdb table lists in-frame clones only, not all of them. The table records under 200,000 clones, roughly four fifths of them present only once. The sample consisted of PBMCs. The receptor source for this set is a man aged 55 to 70 in good health and CMV-seronegative.

The chain links TRBV30 to TRBJ2-5, with 12 bases that match TRBD2. This CDR3 contains 16 residues. V was clipped by 5 bases and J by 1 base; unmatched bases: 8. Germline assignment: CDR1 GTSNPN and CDR2 SVGIG (reference sequence). The CDR3 here is CAWGGGLAGFQETQYF. The CDR3 coding sequence is TGTGCCTGGGGAGGGGGACTAGCGGGTTTCCAAGAGACCCAGTACTTC.

This clone was recorded only once. Its ends do not fully match the called genes, so a read error is possible. This sequence joins TRBV11-2 and TRBJ2-7; 8 positions match TRBD2. The CDR3 length is 14 residues. Per germline, CDR1 SGHAT and CDR2 FQNNGV. This CDR3 is CASRSSGRSHEQYF. DNA for the CDR3: TGTGCCAGCAGATCTAGCGGGCGCTCCCACGAGCAGTACTTC.

V is TRBV28 and J is TRBJ1-2, with D perhaps TRBD1 (5 bases). There are 10 residues in the CDR3. The V end was cut by 6 bases, the J end by 8 bases, with 7 bases between. CDR1 is MDHEN, CDR2 SYDVKM, per germline. CDR3 sequence (DNA): TGTGCCAGCAGCCAGGGAGGCTACACCTTC. It specifies CASSQGGYTF.

J is TRBJ2-7 and V is TRBV5-6; 11 bases agree with TRBD1. The length of the CDR3 is 14 residues. The J segment lost 6 bases and the V segment lost 1 base, leaving 3 bases of the junction unmatched. Germline V gene data show CDR1 as SGHDT and CDR2 as YYEEEE. The CDR3 region is CASSLTGTGGEQYF. In nucleotides, the CDR3 is TGTGCCAGCAGCTTGACAGGGACAGGGGGCGAGCAGTACTTC.

This chain uses TRBV2 with TRBJ1-4; 12 nucleotides agree with TRBD1. From germline, CDR1 is SNHLY and CDR2 FYNNEI. V dropped 8 bases and J dropped 7; count of bases not matched to a gene: 11. There are 16 residues in the CDR3. CDR3 bases: TGTGCCAGCTCCCGGGACAGGGGGCGGTTGAGTGAAAAACTGTTTTTT. Residues: CASSRDRGRLSEKLFF.

The J gene is TRBJ1-6, the V gene TRBV30, with 11 bases fitting TRBD1. The ends lost 3 bases at V and 9 bases at J; junction bases unmatched: 10. From germline, CDR1 is GTSNPN and CDR2 SVGIG (reference sequence). The CDR3 covers 16 residues. The DNA of the CDR3 is TGTGCCTGGAGCGCTTCCGGGACAGGGGGAACTTCACCCCTCCACTTT. This sequence encodes CAWSASGTGGTSPLHF.

This chain connects TRBV28 to TRBJ2-4, with TRBD1 identical over 7 bases. The germline V gene encodes CDR1 MDHEN and CDR2 SYDVKM. V was pared by 7 bases and J by 1 base, with 7 bases of the junction left unmatched. The length of the CDR3 is 15 residues. The CDR3 sequence is CASIDRAVAKNIQYF. The CDR3 DNA reads as TGTGCCAGCATCGACAGGGCGGTGGCCAAAAACATTCAGTACTTC.

In this sample, this clone turned up once. The chain joins TRBV6-5 to TRBJ2-3; 9 bases align to TRBD1. This CDR3 region has 15 residues. Per germline, CDR1 MNHEY and CDR2 SVGAGI. The junction had 8 bases not matched to a gene; V was cut back by 4 bases and J by 6 bases. This CDR3 reads CASSFWTGVMDTQYF. The CDR3 nucleotides are TGTGCCAGCAGTTTCTGGACAGGGGTGATGGATACGCAGTATTTT.

V is TRBV28 and J is TRBJ1-1; 9 bases agree with TRBD1. With 5 bases clipped from V and 0 bases from J, the junction kept 19 bases outside the gene matches. In germline, CDR1 is MDHEN, CDR2 SYDVKM. This CDR3 contains 20 residues. The CDR3 bases are TGTGCCAGCAGTCCGCCTGGGGGCGGGACAGGGAAGGCCATGAACACTGAAGCTTTCTTT. Translated: CASSPPGGGTGKAMNTEAFF.

The chain links TRBV6-5 to TRBJ2-5, with D uncertain. This CDR3 is 13 amino acids long. CDR1 MNHEY and CDR2 SVGAGI come from the germline V gene. V was cut by 2 bases and J by 1 base, with 5 bases left in between. CDR3 nucleotide sequence: TGTGCCAGCAGTTACGGAGCCCAAGAGACCCAGTACTTC. It specifies CASSYGAQETQYF.

This clone has only a few counts. This chain connects TRBV5-4 to TRBJ1-2; TRBD1 matches at 7 bases. This CDR3 region has 13 residues. The J segment lost 4 bases and the V segment lost 5 bases, leaving 5 bases of the junction unmatched. CDR1 is SGHNT and CDR2 is YYREEE in the germline V gene (reference sequence). The DNA of the CDR3 is TGTGCCAGCAGAATTCAGGGGGGCTATGGCTACACCTTC. It encodes CASRIQGGYGYTF.

The gene calls are TRBV7-2 and TRBJ1-2; D not resolved. CDR1 and CDR2 (germline): SGHTA, FQGNSA. The CDR3 extends over 15 amino acids. The germline V and J ends were trimmed by 1 base and 4 bases, with 13 bases remaining between them. The CDR3 coding sequence is TGTGCCAGCAGCTTAGATCAGAACCCCTCCTATGGCTACACCTTC. It specifies CASSLDQNPSYGYTF.

J is TRBJ1-4 and V is TRBV5-5; no definite D call. This CDR3 spans 14 amino acids. Looked up from germline, CDR1 is SGHKS and CDR2 is YYEKEE (reference sequence). The V end was cut by 4 bases, the J end by 4 bases, with 11 bases between. CDR3 amino acids: CASSHTARNEKLFF. The DNA of the CDR3 is TGTGCCAGCAGCCACACCGCCCGTAATGAAAAACTGTTTTTT.

This clone appeared a few times. The chain uses TRBV7-8 and TRBJ1-2; 9 positions agree with TRBD1. There are 14 residues in the CDR3. V lost 5 bases, J lost 6 bases, and 7 bases stayed unmatched. Per the germline V gene, CDR1 is SGHVS and CDR2 is FQNEAQ. The CDR3 spells CASSPRTGVNGYTF. The CDR3 DNA is TGTGCCAGCAGCCCCCGGACAGGGGTAAATGGCTACACCTTC.

The chain has TRBV28 and TRBJ2-7; maybe TRBD1 (5 bases). V lost 6 bases to trimming and J lost 3 bases, with 12 bases between them. Germline V gives CDR1 MDHEN, CDR2 SYDVKM. The CDR3 length is 13 residues. CDR3 sequence: CASSPDTFYEQYF. CDR3 DNA: TGTGCCAGCAGCCCGGACACATTCTACGAGCAGTACTTC. Drawing the rest from reference TRBV28 and TRBJ2-7, the complete variable domain is DVKVTQSSRYLVKRTGEKVFLECVQDMDHENMFWYRQDPGLGLRLIYFSYDVKMKEKGDIPEGYSVSREKKERFSLILESASTNQTSMYLCASSPDTFYEQYFGPGTRLTVT.

This sequence joins TRBV11-3 and TRBJ2-1; D is possibly TRBD2 (6 bases). The CDR3 is 13 residues long. CDR1 is SGHNT, CDR2 YENEEA, per germline. Trimming cost V 4 bases and J 4 bases, with 8 bases left between them. The CDR3 coding sequence is TGTGCCAGCAGCTCCCGGGGGTACAATGAGCAGTTCTTC. Translation gives CASSSRGYNEQFF.

The rearrangement uses TRBV28 and TRBJ2-3, with 9 nucleotides matching TRBD2. CDR3 length: 15 amino acids. Germline V lookup: CDR1 MDHEN, CDR2 SYDVKM. J gave up 2 bases and V 4 bases, and 4 bases lay outside the gene matches. The CDR3 DNA follows: TGTGCCAGCAGTTATATAGCGGGGGCCACAGATACGCAGTATTTT. It codes for CASSYIAGATDTQYF.

The J gene is TRBJ2-7, the V gene TRBV10-3; TRBD2 agrees at 9 bases. Germline V CDR1 and CDR2: ENHRY, SYGVKD. Trimming cost V 7 bases and J 5 bases; bases outside gene matches: 9. The CDR3 totals 14 residues. Here the CDR3 DNA reads TGTGCCATCAACCCAAGCGGGAGGTCAGACGAGCAGTACTTC. Protein: CAINPSGRSDEQYF.

The chain joins TRBV7-2 to TRBJ2-4, with D unresolved. This CDR3 has 12 amino acids. The V end was cut by 1 base, the J end by 11 bases, with 9 bases between. From germline, CDR1 is SGHTA and CDR2 FQGNSA. The CDR3 sequence is CASSLVNGVQYF. In DNA, the CDR3 is TGTGCCAGCAGCTTAGTTAATGGAGTTCAGTACTTC.

This clone was observed a few times. The gene calls are TRBV6-5 and TRBJ2-3, with 10 bases fitting TRBD2. CDR3 length: 14 amino acids. The junction had 9 bases not matched to a gene; V was cut back by 11 bases and J by 4 bases. Germline CDR1 and CDR2: MNHEY and SVGAGI. CDR3 region: CAAPASGSADTQYF. In DNA, the CDR3 is TGTGCCGCACCGGCTAGCGGGAGCGCAGATACGCAGTATTTT.

J is TRBJ2-5 and V is TRBV5-6; 10 bases line up with TRBD2. Per the germline V gene, CDR1 is SGHDT and CDR2 is YYEEEE. J was trimmed by 1 base and V by 4 bases; bases with no gene match: 10. The CDR3 runs 17 residues. This CDR3 reads CASSGSGGARGQETQYF. The CDR3 DNA is TGTGCCAGCAGCGGCAGCGGGGGGGCGAGGGGCCAAGAGACCCAGTACTTC.

This clone appeared once. The gene calls are TRBV15 and TRBJ2-5, with 7 bases fitting TRBD2. Unmatched junction bases numbered 3, after V lost 0 bases and J lost 5 bases. The CDR3 contains 14 residues. Germline V lookup: CDR1 LNHNV, CDR2 YYDKDF (reference sequence). The DNA of the CDR3 is TGTGCCACCAGCAGAGATGGGCGGGGGGAGACCCAGTACTTC. This translates into CATSRDGRGETQYF.

The chain couples TRBV18 to TRBJ2-7, with 12 bases that match TRBD2. J lost 6 bases, V lost 6 bases, and 9 bases had no gene match. The CDR3 extends over 15 amino acids. Germline CDR1 KGHSH, CDR2 LQKENI. CDR3 in amino acids: CASSQSSGRAIEQYF. As DNA, the CDR3 is TGTGCCAGCTCCCAATCTAGCGGGAGGGCCATCGAGCAGTACTTC.

The rearrangement links TRBV19 to TRBJ2-5; TRBD2 matches at 10 bases. CDR1 LNHDA and CDR2 SQIVND come from the germline V gene (reference sequence). Losses at the gene ends were 6 bases for V and 1 base for J; bases not matched to a gene: 8. The CDR3 totals 16 residues. In DNA form, the CDR3 reads TGTGCCAGTAGCTCGAATTTAGCGGGGGGCCAAGAGACCCAGTACTTC. Amino acids: CASSSNLAGGQETQYF.

This clone was seen only a few times. The chain recombines TRBV2 with TRBJ2-5, with TRBD2 matching over 11 bases. V dropped 7 bases and J dropped 4; count of bases not matched to a gene: 8. This CDR3 has 15 amino acids. Per germline, CDR1 SNHLY and CDR2 FYNNEI. Here the CDR3 DNA reads TGTGCCAGCACTCGTAGCGGGGGGGATCGAGAGACCCAGTACTTC. This translates into CASTRSGGDRETQYF.